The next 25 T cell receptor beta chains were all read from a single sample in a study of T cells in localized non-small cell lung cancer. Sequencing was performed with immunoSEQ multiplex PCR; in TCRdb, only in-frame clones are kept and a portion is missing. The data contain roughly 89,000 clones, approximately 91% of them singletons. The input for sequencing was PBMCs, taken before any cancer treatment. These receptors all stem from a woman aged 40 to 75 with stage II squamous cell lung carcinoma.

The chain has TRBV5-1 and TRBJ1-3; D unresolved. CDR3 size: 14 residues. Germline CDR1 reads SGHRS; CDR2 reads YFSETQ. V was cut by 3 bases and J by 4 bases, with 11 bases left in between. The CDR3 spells CASSSSREGNTIYF. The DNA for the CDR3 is TGCGCCAGCAGCTCCAGCAGAGAGGGAAACACCATATATTTT. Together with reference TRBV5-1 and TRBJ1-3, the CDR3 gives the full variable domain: KAGVTQTPRYLIKTRGQQVTLSCSPISGHRSVSWYQQTPGQGLQFLFEYFSETQRNKGNFPGRFSGRQFSNSRSEMNVSTLELGDSALYLCASSSSREGNTIYFGEGSWLTVV.

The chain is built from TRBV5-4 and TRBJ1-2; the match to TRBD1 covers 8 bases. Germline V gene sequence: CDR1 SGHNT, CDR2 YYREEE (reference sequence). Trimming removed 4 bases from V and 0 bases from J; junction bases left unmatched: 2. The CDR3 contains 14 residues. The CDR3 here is CASSPGQANYGYTF. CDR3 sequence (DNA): TGTGCCAGCAGCCCGGGACAGGCTAACTATGGCTACACCTTC.

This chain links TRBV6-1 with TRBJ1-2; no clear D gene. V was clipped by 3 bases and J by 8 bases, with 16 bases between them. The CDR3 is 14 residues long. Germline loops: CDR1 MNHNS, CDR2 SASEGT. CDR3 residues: CASSDWPSSQGYTF. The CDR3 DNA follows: TGTGCCAGCAGTGATTGGCCCTCATCCCAGGGCTACACCTTC.

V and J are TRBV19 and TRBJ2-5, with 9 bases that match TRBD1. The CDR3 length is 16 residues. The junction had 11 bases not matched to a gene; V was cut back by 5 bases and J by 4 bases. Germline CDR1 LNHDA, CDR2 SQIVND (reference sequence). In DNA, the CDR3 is TGTGCCAGTAGTCCTCGGACAGGGGCGTTCGTAGAGACCCAGTACTTC. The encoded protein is CASSPRTGAFVETQYF.

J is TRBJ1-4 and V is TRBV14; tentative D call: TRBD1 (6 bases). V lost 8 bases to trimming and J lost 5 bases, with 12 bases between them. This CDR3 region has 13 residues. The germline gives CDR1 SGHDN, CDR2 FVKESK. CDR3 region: CASRGQLNEKLFF. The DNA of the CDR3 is TGTGCCAGCCGGGGGCAGTTGAATGAAAAACTGTTTTTT.

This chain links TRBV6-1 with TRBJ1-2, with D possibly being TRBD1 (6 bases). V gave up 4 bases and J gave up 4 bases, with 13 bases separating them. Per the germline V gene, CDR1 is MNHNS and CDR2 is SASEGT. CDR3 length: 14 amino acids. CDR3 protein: CASSAKQGSYGYTF. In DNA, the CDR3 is TGTGCCAGCAGTGCGAAACAGGGTTCCTATGGCTACACCTTC.

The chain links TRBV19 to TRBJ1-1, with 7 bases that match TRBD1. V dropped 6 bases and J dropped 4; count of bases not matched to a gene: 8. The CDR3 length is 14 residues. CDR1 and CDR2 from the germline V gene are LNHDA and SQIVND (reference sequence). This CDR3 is CASSHEGAATEAFF. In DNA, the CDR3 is TGTGCCAGTAGCCACGAGGGGGCGGCCACTGAAGCTTTCTTT. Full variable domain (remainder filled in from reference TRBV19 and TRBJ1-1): DGGITQSPKYLFRKEGQNVTLSCEQNLNHDAMYWYRQDPGQGLRLIYYSQIVNDFQKGDIAEGYSVSREKKESFPLTVTSAQKNPTAFYLCASSHEGAATEAFFGQGTRLTVV.

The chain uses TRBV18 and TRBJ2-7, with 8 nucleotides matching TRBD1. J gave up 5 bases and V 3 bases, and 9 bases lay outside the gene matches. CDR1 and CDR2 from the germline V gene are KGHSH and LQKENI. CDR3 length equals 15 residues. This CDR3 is CASSPFSRGLHEQYF. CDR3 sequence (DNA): TGTGCCAGCTCACCTTTCTCCAGGGGGCTGCACGAGCAGTACTTC. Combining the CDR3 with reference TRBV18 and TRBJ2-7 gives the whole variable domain NAGVMQNPRHLVRRRGQEARLRCSPMKGHSHVYWYRQLPEEGLKFMVYLQKENIIDESGMPKERFSAEFPKEGPSILRIQQVVRGDSAAYFCASSPFSRGLHEQYFGPGTRLTVT.

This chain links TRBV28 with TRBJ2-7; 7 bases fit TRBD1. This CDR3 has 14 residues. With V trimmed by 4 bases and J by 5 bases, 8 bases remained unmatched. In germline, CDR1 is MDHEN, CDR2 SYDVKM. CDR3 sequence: CASSSGTVYHEQYF. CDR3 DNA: TGTGCCAGCAGTTCCGGGACAGTCTACCACGAGCAGTACTTC.

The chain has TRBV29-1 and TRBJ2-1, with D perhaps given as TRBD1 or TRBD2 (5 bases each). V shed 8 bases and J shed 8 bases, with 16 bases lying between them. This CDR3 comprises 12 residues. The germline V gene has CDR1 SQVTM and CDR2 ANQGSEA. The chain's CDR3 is CSFGEGRDEQFF. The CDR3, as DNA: TGCAGCTTCGGAGAGGGGCGGGATGAGCAGTTCTTC.

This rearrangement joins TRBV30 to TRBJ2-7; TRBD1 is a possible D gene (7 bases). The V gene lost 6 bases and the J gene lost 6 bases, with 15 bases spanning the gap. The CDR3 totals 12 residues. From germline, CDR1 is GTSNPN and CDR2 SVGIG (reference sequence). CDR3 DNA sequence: TGTGCCTGTTCGGACAGGAGGGGCGAGCAGTACTTC. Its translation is CACSDRRGEQYF.

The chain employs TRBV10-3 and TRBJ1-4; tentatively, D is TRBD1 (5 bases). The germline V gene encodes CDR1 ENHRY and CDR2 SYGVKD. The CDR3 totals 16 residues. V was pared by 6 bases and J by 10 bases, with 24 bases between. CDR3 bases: TGTGCCATCAGCGCCATCCGGGACCCGGGAGGTGGAAAACTGTTTTTT. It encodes CAISAIRDPGGGKLFF.

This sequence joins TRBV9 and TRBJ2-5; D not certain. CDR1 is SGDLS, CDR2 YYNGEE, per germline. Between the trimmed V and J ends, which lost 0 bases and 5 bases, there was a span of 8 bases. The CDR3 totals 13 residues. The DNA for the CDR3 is TGTGCCAGCAGCGTAGCCAATAGGGAGACCCAGTACTTC. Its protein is CASSVANRETQYF.

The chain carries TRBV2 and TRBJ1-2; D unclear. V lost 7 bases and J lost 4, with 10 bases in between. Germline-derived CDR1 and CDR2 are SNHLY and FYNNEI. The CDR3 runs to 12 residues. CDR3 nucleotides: TGTGCCAGCAAAGAGACCCTCTATGGCTACACCTTC. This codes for CASKETLYGYTF.

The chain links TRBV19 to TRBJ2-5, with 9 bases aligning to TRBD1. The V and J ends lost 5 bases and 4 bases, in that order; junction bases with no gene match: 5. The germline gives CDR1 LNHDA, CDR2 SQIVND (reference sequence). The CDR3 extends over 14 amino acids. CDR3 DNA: TGTGCCAGTAGTTTGGGACAGGGAGGAGAGACCCAGTACTTC. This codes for CASSLGQGGETQYF.

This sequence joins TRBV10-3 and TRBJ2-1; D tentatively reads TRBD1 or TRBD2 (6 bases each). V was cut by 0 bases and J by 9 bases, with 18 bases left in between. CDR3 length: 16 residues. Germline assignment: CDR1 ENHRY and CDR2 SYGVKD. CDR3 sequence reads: CAISESGAGLGGEQFF. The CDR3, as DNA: TGTGCCATCAGTGAGTCGGGAGCGGGCCTAGGGGGTGAGCAGTTCTTC.

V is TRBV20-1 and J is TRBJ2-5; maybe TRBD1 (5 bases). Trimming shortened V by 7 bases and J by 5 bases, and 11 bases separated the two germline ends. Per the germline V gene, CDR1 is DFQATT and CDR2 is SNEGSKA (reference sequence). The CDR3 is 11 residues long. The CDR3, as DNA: TGCAGTGGAACAGGCGGTGAGACCCAGTACTTC. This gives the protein CSGTGGETQYF.

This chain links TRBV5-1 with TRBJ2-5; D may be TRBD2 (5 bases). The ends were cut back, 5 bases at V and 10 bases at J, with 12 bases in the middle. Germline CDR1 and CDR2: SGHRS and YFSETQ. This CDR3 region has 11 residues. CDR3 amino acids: CASSDTGDQYF. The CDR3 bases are TGCGCCAGCAGTGATACCGGGGACCAGTACTTC.

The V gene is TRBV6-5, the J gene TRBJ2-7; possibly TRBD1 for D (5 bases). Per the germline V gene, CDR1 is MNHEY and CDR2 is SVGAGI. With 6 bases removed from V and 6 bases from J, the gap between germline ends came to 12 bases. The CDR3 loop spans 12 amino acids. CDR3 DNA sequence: TGTGCCAGCAGGTCAGGGTTGGCCGAGCAGTACTTC. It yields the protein CASRSGLAEQYF.

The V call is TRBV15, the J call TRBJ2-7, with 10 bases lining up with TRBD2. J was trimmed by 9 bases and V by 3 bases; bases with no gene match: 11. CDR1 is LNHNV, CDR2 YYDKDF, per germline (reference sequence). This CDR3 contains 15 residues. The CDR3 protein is CATSRGVSGGALQYF. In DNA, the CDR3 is TGTGCCACCAGCAGGGGAGTAAGCGGGGGGGCTTTGCAGTACTTC.

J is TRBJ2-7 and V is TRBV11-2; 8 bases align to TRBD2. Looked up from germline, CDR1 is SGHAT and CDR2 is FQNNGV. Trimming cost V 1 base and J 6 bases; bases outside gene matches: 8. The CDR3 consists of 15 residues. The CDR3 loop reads CASSLVLAAGGEQYF. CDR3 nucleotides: TGTGCCAGCAGCTTAGTCCTCGCTGCGGGAGGCGAGCAGTACTTC.

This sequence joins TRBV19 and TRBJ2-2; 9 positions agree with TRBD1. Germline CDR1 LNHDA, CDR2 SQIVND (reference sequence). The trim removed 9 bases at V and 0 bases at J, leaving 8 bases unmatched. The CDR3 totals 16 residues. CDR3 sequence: CASLTGGAPNTGELFF. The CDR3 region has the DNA TGTGCCAGCTTGACAGGGGGAGCCCCGAACACCGGGGAGCTGTTTTTT. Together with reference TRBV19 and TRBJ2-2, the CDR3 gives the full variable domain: DGGITQSPKYLFRKEGQNVTLSCEQNLNHDAMYWYRQDPGQGLRLIYYSQIVNDFQKGDIAEGYSVSREKKESFPLTVTSAQKNPTAFYLCASLTGGAPNTGELFFGEGSRLTVL.

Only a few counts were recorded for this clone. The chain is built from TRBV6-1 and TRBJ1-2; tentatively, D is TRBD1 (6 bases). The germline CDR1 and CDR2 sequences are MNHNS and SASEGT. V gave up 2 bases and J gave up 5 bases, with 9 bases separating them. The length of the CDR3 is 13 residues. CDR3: CASSETGWYGYTF. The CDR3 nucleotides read TGTGCCAGCAGTGAAACAGGGTGGTATGGCTACACCTTC.

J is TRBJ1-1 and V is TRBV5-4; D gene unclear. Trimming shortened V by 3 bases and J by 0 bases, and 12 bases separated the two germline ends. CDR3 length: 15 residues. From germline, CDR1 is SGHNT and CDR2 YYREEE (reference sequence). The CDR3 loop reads CASSSFGTVNTEAFF. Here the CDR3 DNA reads TGTGCCAGCAGCTCTTTTGGTACGGTGAACACTGAAGCTTTCTTT.

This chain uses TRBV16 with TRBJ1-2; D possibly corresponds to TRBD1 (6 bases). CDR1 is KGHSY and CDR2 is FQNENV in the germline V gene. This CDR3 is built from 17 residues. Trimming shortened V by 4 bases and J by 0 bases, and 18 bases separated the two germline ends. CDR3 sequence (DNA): TGTGCCAGCAGCCCAGGGAACTACAGGGCGGCTAACTATGGCTACACCTTC. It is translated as CASSPGNYRAANYGYTF.